This entry is about one TCR beta chain. Measured with immunoSEQ multiplex PCR; TCRdb has only the in-frame clones, and not every one. The repertoire holds around 90,000 clones, approximately 86% seen once, with around a fifth in the top ten. This entry comes from a study of control samples from healthy donors and cancer patients. Per germline, CDR1 SGHRS and CDR2 YFSETQ. V was trimmed by 0 bases and J by 1 base, leaving 4 bases between them. The CDR3 totals 14 residues. This clonotype originated in a man between 25 and 39 years old in good health. The chain joins TRBV5-1 to TRBJ2-2; D gene ambiguous. The sequenced material came from blood. The CDR3 sequence: CASSLGQNTGELFF. The CDR3 DNA reads TGCGCCAGCAGCTTGGGCCAGAACACCGGGGAGCTGTTTTTT.